What follows are 10 T cell receptor beta chains derived from one specimen sequenced in a study of cytomegalovirus exposure and HLA in healthy donors (dated by TCRdb to 2016 to 2017). Libraries were made using the immunoSEQ multiplex PCR assay. The multiplex PCR relied on a mix of 60 forward primers for TCR Vbeta segments and 13 reverse primers for TCR Jbeta segments. TCRdb re-hosts the immuneACCESS table, in-frame sequences only. Its copies lack some clones; in the studies checked, an unresolved V gene accounts for under half of them, and the cause for the rest is not known. For this sample there are around 240,000 clones; roughly 82% appear just once. 5% to 6.5% of the sample goes to the ten largest clones. The sample consisted of PBMCs. These receptors were taken from a woman aged 35 to 49 in good health and CMV-seropositive.

The J gene is TRBJ1-1, the V gene TRBV18; no clear D gene. CDR3 length: 12 residues. Germline V gene sequence: CDR1 KGHSH, CDR2 LQKENI. Trimming stripped 0 bases from V and 6 bases from J, with 5 bases between. Here the CDR3 reads CASSPPAAEAFF. The CDR3 region has the DNA TGTGCCAGCTCACCACCCGCGGCTGAAGCTTTCTTT.

The chain uses TRBV23-1 and TRBJ2-7; 9 nucleotides match TRBD1. TRBV23-1 is reported as an ORF; its role is uncertain. The CDR3 totals 15 residues. The J segment lost 11 bases and the V segment lost 0 bases, leaving 11 bases of the junction unmatched. The CDR3 DNA follows: TGCGCCAGCAGTCAATCTCGGGACAGGGATTCGTTGGAGTACTTC. This gives the protein CASSQSRDRDSLEYF.

V usage is TRBV5-1 and J usage is TRBJ1-4, with TRBD1 matching 7 bases. V trimming: 5 bases; J trimming: 4 bases; junction bases outside the gene matches: 8. The germline V gene has CDR1 SGHRS and CDR2 YFSETQ. The CDR3 covers 15 residues. The CDR3 DNA is TGCGCCAGCAGTCGTGGGGGACAGATTAATGAAAAACTGTTTTTT. The encoded protein is CASSRGGQINEKLFF.

As regards this clone: At one end, the junction sequence differs from germline, possibly due to a read error. The V gene is TRBV7-9, the J gene TRBJ2-2; TRBD1 matches 7 bases. The CDR3 contains 15 residues. CDR1 is SEHNR and CDR2 is FQNEAQ in the germline V gene (reference sequence). The CDR3 spells CSSIKRGQYTGELFF. The CDR3 DNA sequence: TGTTCCAGCATCAAAAGGGGACAGTACACCGGGGAGCTGTTTTTT.

This clone was observed a few times. This chain connects TRBV2 to TRBJ1-5; tentatively, D is TRBD1 (6 bases). This CDR3 has 13 amino acids. Germline lookup yields CDR1 SNHLY and CDR2 FYNNEI. With 6 bases removed from V and 9 bases from J, the gap between germline ends came to 15 bases. CDR3 in DNA: TGTGCCAGCAGGGGAACAGGGCCGGGGCCCCAGCATTTT. It is translated as CASRGTGPGPQHF.

This rearrangement joins TRBV11-1 to TRBJ2-7, with D possibly TRBD1 on 6 matching bases. The V gene lost 6 bases and the J gene lost 0 bases, with 9 bases spanning the gap. The CDR3 extends over 13 amino acids. Germline V gene lookup returns CDR1 SGHAT and CDR2 FQDESV (reference sequence). The CDR3 nucleotides are TGTGCCAGCAGGTCGGACAGCTCCTACGAGCAGTACTTC. Its protein is CASRSDSSYEQYF. Full variable domain (missing parts from reference TRBV11-1 and TRBJ2-7): EAEVAQSPRYKITEKSQAVAFWCDPISGHATLYWYRQILGQGPELLVQFQDESVVDDSQLPKDRFSAERLKGVDSTLKIQPAELGDSAMYLCASRSDSSYEQYFGPGTRLTVT.

The chain is built from TRBV2 and TRBJ1-4; D is ambiguous. The length of the CDR3 is 13 residues. V was clipped by 3 bases and J by 1 base, with 3 bases between them. CDR1 and CDR2 from the germline V gene are SNHLY and FYNNEI. The CDR3 loop reads CASSERTNEKLFF. The CDR3 DNA reads as TGTGCCAGCAGTGAGAGAACTAATGAAAAACTGTTTTTT. The entire variable domain, with the rest obtained from reference TRBV2 and TRBJ1-4, is as follows: EPEVTQTPSHQVTQMGQEVILRCVPISNHLYFYWYRQILGQKVEFLVSFYNNEISEKSEIFDDQFSVERPDGSNFTLKIRSTKLEDSAMYFCASSERTNEKLFFGSGTQLSVL.

This clone was observed a few times. The chain has TRBV28 and TRBJ2-7, with TRBD2 matching over 14 bases. The germline V gene encodes CDR1 MDHEN and CDR2 SYDVKM. The CDR3 contains 17 residues. V gave up 6 bases and J gave up 1 base; unmatched junction bases: 8. The CDR3 sequence is CASRGTSGSRRSYEQYF. DNA of the CDR3: TGTGCCAGCAGAGGGACTAGCGGGAGTAGAAGATCCTACGAGCAGTACTTC.

As DNA, the CDR3 is TGTGCCAGCAGCCTCCACGGGGGGCTTAGTAGTAATGAGCAGTTCTTC. Its protein product is CASSLHGGLSSNEQFF. The gene calls are TRBV9 and TRBJ2-1; a weak D match, TRBD2 (7 bases). The germline CDR1 and CDR2 sequences are SGDLS and YYNGEE. The germline V and J ends were trimmed by 4 bases and 7 bases, with 21 bases remaining between them. The CDR3 has 16 residues.

The rearrangement uses TRBV6-6 and TRBJ2-7, with D perhaps TRBD1 (6 bases). Germline CDR1 and CDR2: MNHNY and SVGAGI (reference sequence). V lost 5 bases and J lost 2, with 10 bases in between. This CDR3 has 13 amino acids. CDR3 sequence (DNA): TGTGCCAGCAGTGATCCAGGGGCCTACGAGCAGTACTTC. As protein: CASSDPGAYEQYF.